Below are 17 T cell receptor beta chains sequenced from a single sample in a study of neurological immune-mediated disorders. One entry per CDR3 protein, called by TCRdb with MiXCR from the 5' RACE reads. The sample contains around 94,000 distinct CDR3 sequences, roughly 3.5% of which appear only once. Material for sequencing was PBMCs. These receptors were collected from a woman under 30 with multiple sclerosis.

This clonotype was observed at least ten times. V is TRBV5-6 and J is TRBJ2-1; D remains ambiguous. Germline CDR1 is SGHDT and CDR2 is YYEEEE. Trimming left V 3 bases short and J 3 bases short, with 13 bases between. The CDR3 totals 15 residues. The DNA of the CDR3 is TGTGCCAGCAGCTCAGGACGGGTCTTCTACAATGAGCAGTTCTTC. It specifies CASSSGRVFYNEQFF. The whole variable domain, filled in from reference TRBV5-6 and TRBJ2-1, reads DAGVTQSPTHLIKTRGQQVTLRCSPKSGHDTVSWYQQALGQGPQFIFQYYEEEERQRGNFPDRFSGHQFPNYSSELNVNALLLGDSALYLCASSSGRVFYNEQFFGPGTRLTVL.

CDR3 nucleotide sequence: TGTGCCAGCAGCCCCGGGACAGAAAACATTCAGTACTTC. It is translated as CASSPGTENIQYF. The genes are TRBV5-5 and TRBJ2-4, with 7 bases matching TRBD1. Trimming removed 4 bases from V and 5 bases from J; junction bases left unmatched: 3. This CDR3 spans 13 amino acids. Germline lookup yields CDR1 SGHKS and CDR2 YYEKEE (reference sequence).

The table lists this clonotype with many counts. The chain combines TRBV24-1 with TRBJ2-6; D gene uncertain. The germline V gene has CDR1 KGHDR and CDR2 SFDVKD. CDR3 length equals 17 residues. Trimming took off 0 bases at V and 0 bases at J, with 8 bases between the two ends. The CDR3 sequence: CATSDLKGISGANVLTF. The CDR3 region has the DNA TGTGCCACCAGTGATTTGAAAGGGATCTCTGGGGCCAACGTCCTGACTTTC.

This clonotype has at least ten counts. The V and J genes are TRBV6-6 and TRBJ2-7, with D possibly being TRBD2 (6 bases). The CDR3 is 12 amino acids. Looked up from germline, CDR1 is MNHNY and CDR2 is SVGAGI (reference sequence). Deletions cut 6 bases from V and 6 bases from J, with 12 bases between. CDR3 nucleotide sequence: TGTGCCAGCAGCCGGGGCGGGGTCGAGCAGTACTTC. It is translated as CASSRGGVEQYF.

On this clonotype itself: A much larger clonotype is one base distant, so this may be a read error. Here the CDR3 reads CVSRGDGNTIYF. CDR3 DNA sequence: TGTGTCAGCAGGGGAGATGGAAACACCATATATTTT. The V gene is TRBV6-1, the J gene TRBJ1-3; a possible D gene is TRBD1 (6 bases). This CDR3 has 12 residues. CDR1 and CDR2 (germline): MNHNS, SASEGT.

The sample holds a few counts of this clonotype. The chain employs TRBV7-2 and TRBJ2-7; no firm D call. CDR1 and CDR2 (germline): SGHTA, FQGNSA. The V end was cut by 4 bases, the J end by 3 bases, with 7 bases between. This CDR3 comprises 12 residues. CDR3 in amino acids: CASSSPLYEQYF. The CDR3 region has the DNA TGTGCCAGCAGCTCCCCCCTCTACGAGCAGTACTTC.

This clonotype was seen repeatedly, ten times or more. The chain couples TRBV5-6 to TRBJ1-2, with TRBD1 matching over 7 bases. Per germline, CDR1 SGHDT and CDR2 YYEEEE. V was pared by 1 base and J by 8 bases, with 11 bases of the junction left unmatched. The CDR3 is made up of 15 amino acids. CDR3 residues: CASSLWNRGPSGYTF. In nucleotides, the CDR3 is TGTGCCAGCAGCTTGTGGAACAGGGGACCCTCGGGCTACACCTTC.

This clonotype occurred many times. The chain combines TRBV27 with TRBJ1-5; the D is unclear. The CDR3 covers 14 residues. Germline loops: CDR1 MNHEY, CDR2 SMNVEV (reference sequence). V dropped 3 bases and J dropped 0 bases, with 6 bases sitting between them. The CDR3 loop is CASSLAYSNQPQHF. CDR3 in DNA: TGTGCCAGCAGTTTGGCCTATAGCAATCAGCCCCAGCATTTT.

This clonotype occurred many times. The J gene is TRBJ2-3, the V gene TRBV20-1; 10 bases agree with TRBD2. Germline loops: CDR1 DFQATT, CDR2 SNEGSKA (reference sequence). Losses at the gene ends were 3 bases for V and 2 bases for J; bases not matched to a gene: 2. This CDR3 contains 14 residues. The CDR3 loop is CSASLAGVTDTQYF. Written as DNA, the CDR3 is TGCAGTGCTAGTCTAGCGGGGGTCACAGATACGCAGTATTTT.

Ten or more counts support this clonotype. The chain links TRBV28 to TRBJ2-1; D unclear. This CDR3 has 14 amino acids. V lost 3 bases and J lost 0, with 6 bases in between. Germline values: CDR1 MDHEN, CDR2 SYDVKM. The CDR3 coding sequence is TGTGCCAGCAGTTTTGCGGTCTCCTACAATGAGCAGTTCTTC. This sequence encodes CASSFAVSYNEQFF.

This clonotype was detected ten times or more. The rearrangement joins TRBV5-4 to TRBJ1-1; the D is unclear. The germline CDR1 and CDR2 sequences are SGHNT and YYREEE (reference sequence). The CDR3 consists of 12 residues. Trimming shortened V by 0 bases and J by 3 bases, and 3 bases separated the two germline ends. CDR3 protein: CASSLEDTEAFF. CDR3 nucleotide sequence: TGTGCCAGCAGCTTGGAGGACACTGAAGCTTTCTTT.

The sample holds many counts of this clonotype. The chain links TRBV4-1 to TRBJ2-7, with D tentatively TRBD2 (5 bases). With 1 base removed from V and 3 bases from J, the gap between germline ends came to 13 bases. CDR3 size: 15 residues. CDR1 MGHRA and CDR2 YSYEKL come from the germline V gene. The CDR3 DNA is TGCGCCAGCAGCCAAGGGCAGGAGGCCTTCTACGAGCAGTACTTC. Its translation is CASSQGQEAFYEQYF.

This clonotype was picked up many times. The junction departs from germline at one end; a sequencing error may be responsible. The chain couples TRBV6-5 to TRBJ1-6, with TRBD1 matching 8 bases. This CDR3 contains 12 residues. CDR1 and CDR2 (germline): MNHEY, SVGAGI. In DNA form, the CDR3 reads TGTGCCAGCAGTTACCACGGACAGGGTAGTCGCTTT. It specifies CASSYHGQGSRF.

This clonotype was observed at least ten times. This sequence joins TRBV5-1 and TRBJ1-5; D call uncertain. V dropped 1 base and J dropped 6 bases, with 8 bases sitting between them. The CDR3 spans 13 residues. The germline gives CDR1 SGHRS, CDR2 YFSETQ. The CDR3 loop is CASSLNRGQPQHF. CDR3 bases: TGCGCCAGCAGCTTGAACAGAGGTCAGCCCCAGCATTTT.

This clonotype was observed many times. The rearrangement joins TRBV6-6 to TRBJ1-1; TRBD1 aligns across 10 bases. Germline CDR1 reads MNHNY; CDR2 reads SVGAGI (reference sequence). This CDR3 has 15 amino acids. With V trimmed by 5 bases and J by 1 base, 4 bases remained unmatched. The CDR3 is CASSPRTGGNTEAFF. The CDR3 region has the DNA TGTGCCAGCAGTCCGAGGACAGGGGGGAACACTGAAGCTTTCTTT.

This clonotype was observed at least ten times. The rearrangement uses TRBV27 and TRBJ2-7; 7 positions match TRBD1. Germline loops: CDR1 MNHEY, CDR2 SMNVEV (reference sequence). The CDR3 is 13 residues long. Trimming at V came to 8 bases and at J to 3 bases, leaving 7 bases not matched to a gene. The CDR3 nucleotides are TGTGCCAGCCTATACCGGGACAGCTACGAGCAGTACTTC. The encoded protein is CASLYRDSYEQYF.

This clonotype appeared many times. This sequence joins TRBV5-1 and TRBJ2-2; possible D gene TRBD2, 5 bases. The germline gives CDR1 SGHRS, CDR2 YFSETQ. V gave up 1 base and J gave up 5 bases, with 15 bases separating them. The length of the CDR3 is 16 residues. In nucleotides, the CDR3 is TGCGCCAGCAGCTTGTGGAGGACGGAAAGTACCGGGGAGCTGTTTTTT. Protein: CASSLWRTESTGELFF.